The 29 T cell receptor beta chains presented below share a single source sample, sequenced in a study of cytomegalovirus exposure and HLA in healthy donors. It was with 60 Vbeta and 13 Jbeta primers that the PCR ran. Assay: immunoSEQ multiplex PCR; the TCRdb copy retains only in-frame clones and omits some. The sample includes almost 95,000 clones, approximately 71% of them seen just once. Sequenced material: PBMCs. Receptors were obtained from a man in his fifties or sixties in good health and CMV-seronegative.

This clone occurred a few times. V gene TRBV10-2 combines with J gene TRBJ2-5; possibly TRBD2 for D (6 bases). The length of the CDR3 is 11 residues. Germline lookup yields CDR1 WSHSY and CDR2 SAAADI. Trimming removed 9 bases at V and 4 bases at J, with 9 bases between. This CDR3 is CASTGAETQYF. The DNA of the CDR3 is TGCGCCAGTACGGGAGCAGAGACCCAGTACTTC.

The V call is TRBV5-1, the J call TRBJ1-2; TRBD1 aligns across 9 bases. The CDR3 consists of 18 residues. Trimming cost V 4 bases and J 1 base; bases outside gene matches: 14. Germline values: CDR1 SGHRS, CDR2 YFSETQ. CDR3 region: CASSAAGTGRKYNYGYTF. For the CDR3, the DNA is TGCGCCAGCAGCGCAGCCGGGACAGGGAGAAAGTATAACTATGGCTACACCTTC.

This sequence joins TRBV2 and TRBJ1-5; 11 nucleotides agree with TRBD1. The CDR3 is 15 residues long. Germline trimming cut 5 bases from V and 5 bases from J; bases unmatched to any gene: 5. Germline lookup yields CDR1 SNHLY and CDR2 FYNNEI. The CDR3 DNA reads TGTGCCAGCAGTCCCGGGACAGGGGGACATCAGCCCCAGCATTTT. This translates into CASSPGTGGHQPQHF. Supplemented by reference TRBV2 and TRBJ1-5, the full variable domain reads EPEVTQTPSHQVTQMGQEVILRCVPISNHLYFYWYRQILGQKVEFLVSFYNNEISEKSEIFDDQFSVERPDGSNFTLKIRSTKLEDSAMYFCASSPGTGGHQPQHFGDGTRLSIL.

V gene TRBV6-5 combines with J gene TRBJ1-5; D call uncertain. The length of the CDR3 is 13 residues. Germline CDR1 and CDR2: MNHEY and SVGAGI. Trimming pared 7 bases from V and 4 bases from J, leaving 11 bases between. As DNA, the CDR3 is TGTGCCAGCACACAGCCCTTTAATCAGCCCCAGCATTTT. This encodes CASTQPFNQPQHF.

The rearrangement uses TRBV6-5 and TRBJ2-7, with unresolved D. Per germline, CDR1 MNHEY and CDR2 SVGAGI. This CDR3 has 15 amino acids. V lost 2 bases and J lost 3, with 14 bases in between. In DNA, the CDR3 is TGTGCCAGCAGTTACGGCACGACACCCCTCTACGAGCAGTACGTC. It translates to CASSYGTTPLYEQYV.

CDR3 region: CASSRTGGGLNTEAFF. In nucleotides, the CDR3 is TGTGCCAGCTCACGAACCGGGGGAGGTCTAAACACTGAAGCTTTCTTT. V gene TRBV18 combines with J gene TRBJ1-1; tentatively, D is TRBD1 (5 bases). V shed 4 bases and J shed 2 bases, with 17 bases lying between them. Germline values: CDR1 KGHSH, CDR2 LQKENI. This CDR3 comprises 16 residues.

This clone was counted only a few times. The genes are TRBV2 and TRBJ1-5; TRBD1 matches 11 bases. The V segment lost 6 bases and the J segment 7 bases; nucleotides outside the gene matches: 5. The CDR3 has 14 residues. The germline V gene has CDR1 SNHLY and CDR2 FYNNEI. The CDR3 DNA is TGTGCCAGCAGGAGGGACAGGGGGTACCAGCCCCAGCATTTT. Protein: CASRRDRGYQPQHF.

This clone was seen once. The genes are TRBV7-3 and TRBJ2-5; 13 bases are a match to TRBD2. There are 15 residues in the CDR3. The germline V gene encodes CDR1 SGHTA and CDR2 FQGTGA. Trimming at V came to 5 bases and at J to 5 bases, leaving 5 bases not matched to a gene. CDR3 DNA sequence: TGTGCCAGCAGCAGAGGGACTAGCGGGATGGAGACCCAGTACTTC. Translated, it gives CASSRGTSGMETQYF. The full variable domain, its missing parts supplied by reference TRBV7-3 and TRBJ2-5, is GAGVSQTPSNKVTEKGKYVELRCDPISGHTALYWYRQSLGQGPEFLIYFQGTGAADDSGLPNDRFFAVRPEGSVSTLKIQRTERGDSAVYLCASSRGTSGMETQYFGPGTRLLVL.

For the CDR3, the DNA is TGCGCCAGCAGCCAGCAGACAGGGGGTCGGTATGGCTACACCTTC. It specifies CASSQQTGGRYGYTF. V and J are TRBV4-3 and TRBJ1-2, with TRBD1 matching over 9 bases. Germline lookup yields CDR1 LGHNA and CDR2 YSLEER. The CDR3 is 15 residues long. V lost 3 bases and J lost 5; bases outside the gene matches: 7.

This clone was detected a few times. This chain connects TRBV19 to TRBJ1-3; TRBD1 matches at 7 bases. Germline lookup yields CDR1 LNHDA and CDR2 SQIVND (reference sequence). V gave up 9 bases and J gave up 2 bases; unmatched junction bases: 7. The CDR3 is made up of 14 amino acids. CDR3 DNA: TGTGCCAGCAAGACAGGGTCGGCTGGAAACACCATATATTTT. Translation: CASKTGSAGNTIYF.

The chain is built from TRBV2 and TRBJ1-4; 9 bases line up with TRBD1. Per the germline V gene, CDR1 is SNHLY and CDR2 is FYNNEI. The length of the CDR3 is 13 residues. With V trimmed by 3 bases and J by 11 bases, 4 bases remained unmatched. The CDR3 region is CASSDGTGRKLFF. For the CDR3, the DNA is TGTGCCAGCAGTGATGGGACAGGGAGGAAACTGTTTTTT.

The V and J genes are TRBV27 and TRBJ2-7, with 10 positions matching TRBD2. Trimming took 10 bases from V and 3 from J; bases not matched to a gene: 12. CDR3 length: 15 residues. Germline V lookup: CDR1 MNHEY, CDR2 SMNVEV (reference sequence). The CDR3 sequence is CATFLGGTSVYEQYV. The CDR3 bases are TGTGCCACCTTTCTTGGGGGGACTAGCGTCTACGAGCAGTACGTC.

This clone was found a few times. This sequence joins TRBV5-6 and TRBJ1-1; TRBD1 agrees at 7 bases. V lost 4 bases, J lost 5 bases, and 11 bases stayed unmatched. Germline CDR1 SGHDT, CDR2 YYEEEE. This CDR3 has 15 amino acids. The CDR3 nucleotides are TGTGCCAGCAGCCCATTGGACAGGAGGGGGACTGAAGCTTTCTTT. Translation gives CASSPLDRRGTEAFF.

V is TRBV6-6 and J is TRBJ1-1; 7 bases agree with TRBD1. This CDR3 is 13 amino acids long. Trimming removed 6 bases from V and 7 bases from J; junction bases left unmatched: 8. Germline V CDR1 and CDR2: MNHNY, SVGAGI (reference sequence). CDR3 sequence: CASSVDRDLEAFF. For the CDR3, the DNA is TGTGCCAGCAGCGTCGACAGGGACCTTGAAGCTTTCTTT.

The chain is built from TRBV15 and TRBJ1-6, with a weak D call TRBD1 (6 bases). CDR3 length: 12 residues. Per the germline V gene, CDR1 is LNHNV and CDR2 is YYDKDF (reference sequence). V dropped 0 bases and J dropped 13 bases, with 7 bases sitting between them. Written as DNA, the CDR3 is TGTGCCACCAGCAGAGAGGGGGCGCCCCTCCACTTT. Translation gives CATSREGAPLHF.

The rearrangement joins TRBV29-1 to TRBJ2-1; 9 bases agree with TRBD1. The CDR3 has 16 amino acids. Germline V gene lookup returns CDR1 SQVTM and CDR2 ANQGSEA. J gave up 9 bases and V 7 bases, and 19 bases lay outside the gene matches. The CDR3 nucleotides read TGCAGCGCAAAGAGACGGGACAGGGAATATTCCGGTGAGCAGTTCTTC. Translation gives CSAKRRDREYSGEQFF.

The chain uses TRBV6-5 and TRBJ1-6, with D hard to call. The V gene lost 5 bases and the J gene lost 0 bases, with 11 bases spanning the gap. The CDR3 length is 16 residues. Germline V gene sequence: CDR1 MNHEY, CDR2 SVGAGI. Here the CDR3 reads CASSNYRVSYNSPLHF. In DNA, the CDR3 is TGTGCCAGCAGTAACTACCGCGTCTCCTATAATTCACCCCTCCACTTT.

V is TRBV4-3 and J is TRBJ1-6; D possibly corresponds to TRBD1 (5 bases). The CDR3 is made up of 16 amino acids. V dropped 5 bases and J dropped 0 bases, with 11 bases sitting between them. Germline V gene data show CDR1 as LGHNA and CDR2 as YSLEER. CDR3 sequence (DNA): TGCGCCAGCAGCTCACGGGGGAGCTCCTATAATTCACCCCTCCACTTT. It encodes CASSSRGSSYNSPLHF.

V and J are TRBV6-1 and TRBJ2-1; TRBD2 aligns across 7 bases. CDR3 length: 17 residues. The germline V gene has CDR1 MNHNS and CDR2 SASEGT. The J segment lost 0 bases and the V segment lost 1 base, leaving 6 bases of the junction unmatched. The CDR3 spells CASSEVGGGSSYNEQFF. In DNA, the CDR3 is TGTGCCAGCAGTGAAGTTGGTGGCGGGAGCTCCTACAATGAGCAGTTCTTC.

The rearrangement links TRBV6-5 to TRBJ1-1; D is unresolved. The CDR3 length is 13 residues. V lost 7 bases and J lost 0, with 9 bases in between. Looked up from germline, CDR1 is MNHEY and CDR2 is SVGAGI. As DNA, the CDR3 is TGTGCCAGCATATCCAGTCTGAACACTGAAGCTTTCTTT. As protein: CASISSLNTEAFF.

DNA of the CDR3: TGTGCCAGCTCACCAGGCTTGGGGGCTGCAGATACGCAGTATTTT. The encoded protein is CASSPGLGAADTQYF. The V and J genes are TRBV18 and TRBJ2-3; maybe TRBD1 (6 bases). V lost 2 bases and J 4 bases, leaving 13 bases between the germline ends. The germline gives CDR1 KGHSH, CDR2 LQKENI. This CDR3 is built from 15 residues.

This clone was found a few times. The chain recombines TRBV9 with TRBJ2-2; D is perhaps TRBD2 (6 bases). Germline V lookup: CDR1 SGDLS, CDR2 YYNGEE. The CDR3 runs to 15 residues. Trimming shortened V by 3 bases and J by 8 bases, and 17 bases separated the two germline ends. CDR3 in amino acids: CASSGLGTIQGELFF. The CDR3 coding sequence is TGTGCCAGCAGCGGACTAGGGACCATCCAAGGGGAGCTGTTTTTT.

As concerns this clone: In the same sample, other DNA sequences code for this CDR3. This sequence joins TRBV9 and TRBJ1-1; weak D call: TRBD1 (5 bases). From germline, CDR1 is SGDLS and CDR2 YYNGEE. The CDR3 contains 14 residues. The V and J ends lost 0 bases and 2 bases respectively, with 8 bases between them. The CDR3 region is CASSVGQGNTEAFF. The CDR3 DNA sequence: TGTGCCAGCAGCGTAGGGCAGGGTAACACTGAAGCTTTCTTT.

The chain links TRBV30 to TRBJ1-5, with 9 positions matching TRBD1. V shed 1 base and J 4 bases; nucleotides not matched to a gene: 2. The CDR3 is 14 amino acids. CDR1 and CDR2 (germline): GTSNPN, SVGIG (reference sequence). The DNA of the CDR3 is TGTGCCTGGAGTGCCGGGACAGGGAATCAGCCCCAGCATTTT. This encodes CAWSAGTGNQPQHF.

This rearrangement joins TRBV6-6 to TRBJ1-3; D unclear. The V end was cut by 6 bases, the J end by 4 bases, with 7 bases between. Germline V gene sequence: CDR1 MNHNY, CDR2 SVGAGI (reference sequence). CDR3 length equals 12 residues. CDR3 region: CASSNSGNTIYF. CDR3 coding DNA: TGTGCCAGCAGCAACAGCGGAAACACCATATATTTT.

V usage is TRBV4-2 and J usage is TRBJ1-1; perhaps TRBD1 as D (5 bases). Germline V lookup: CDR1 LGHNA, CDR2 YNFKEQ. V was clipped by 8 bases and J by 4 bases, with 17 bases between them. This CDR3 spans 14 amino acids. DNA for the CDR3: TGTGCCAGCCTCCACCCCGGGGGGAGCACTGAAGCTTTCTTT. Its translation is CASLHPGGSTEAFF.

This chain joins TRBV5-1 and TRBJ2-1; possible D gene TRBD1, 6 bases. V dropped 1 base and J dropped 9 bases, with 14 bases sitting between them. CDR1 and CDR2 (germline): SGHRS, YFSETQ. The CDR3 spans 14 residues. CDR3 residues: CASSLLGTPPEQFF. In DNA, the CDR3 is TGCGCCAGCAGCTTGTTAGGGACACCTCCTGAGCAGTTCTTC. Using reference TRBV5-1 and TRBJ2-1 for the parts outside the CDR3, the full variable domain is KAGVTQTPRYLIKTRGQQVTLSCSPISGHRSVSWYQQTPGQGLQFLFEYFSETQRNKGNFPGRFSGRQFSNSRSEMNVSTLELGDSALYLCASSLLGTPPEQFFGPGTRLTVL.

This clone has a handful of counts. J is TRBJ1-1 and V is TRBV4-3, with D possibly matching TRBD1 (5 bases). There are 14 residues in the CDR3. Germline V gene sequence: CDR1 LGHNA, CDR2 YSLEER. The V gene lost 2 bases and the J gene lost 4 bases, with 11 bases spanning the gap. The CDR3 DNA follows: TGCGCCAGCAGCCAACACGGGGGGGTCACTGAAGCTTTCTTT. Translation: CASSQHGGVTEAFF.

This chain connects TRBV10-3 to TRBJ2-7, with TRBD2 matching 9 bases. Germline CDR1 reads ENHRY; CDR2 reads SYGVKD. V shed 0 bases and J 2 bases; nucleotides not matched to a gene: 2. The CDR3 is 15 residues long. The CDR3 reads CAISESTSGTYEQYF. For the CDR3, the DNA is TGTGCCATCAGTGAGTCGACTAGCGGCACCTACGAGCAGTACTTC.